This TCR beta chain was identified in a study of blood T cell repertoires in COVID-19. Overall study context: Acute and convalescent COVID-19 samples came from the United States, Italy and Spain. From T cells, B-cell-depleted T cells, or PBMCs came the material, which was cDNA or gDNA.

In the original analysis: Reference gene primer amplification yielded estimated nucleated cell counts. The assay was immunoSEQ multiplex PCR, and TCRdb's table has in-frame clones only and misses some. That table furnishes V, J and clone size, whereas the DNA furnished D and trimming. Of around 250,000 clones in the sample, roughly nine tenths were seen once. Trimming at V came to 4 bases and at J to 7 bases, leaving 10 bases not matched to a gene. The length of the CDR3 is 17 residues. Germline V gene sequence: CDR1 LNHDA, CDR2 SQIVND (reference sequence). In this sample, this clone turned up once. What was sequenced was peripheral blood. The chain employs TRBV19 and TRBJ2-1; 13 bases line up with TRBD2. The sequence came from a woman aged 55-69 years who had recovered from COVID-19. The CDR3 spells CASSTSRLAGGGNEQFF. DNA of the CDR3: TGTGCCAGTAGTACCAGTAGACTAGCGGGGGGCGGGAATGAGCAGTTCTTC.